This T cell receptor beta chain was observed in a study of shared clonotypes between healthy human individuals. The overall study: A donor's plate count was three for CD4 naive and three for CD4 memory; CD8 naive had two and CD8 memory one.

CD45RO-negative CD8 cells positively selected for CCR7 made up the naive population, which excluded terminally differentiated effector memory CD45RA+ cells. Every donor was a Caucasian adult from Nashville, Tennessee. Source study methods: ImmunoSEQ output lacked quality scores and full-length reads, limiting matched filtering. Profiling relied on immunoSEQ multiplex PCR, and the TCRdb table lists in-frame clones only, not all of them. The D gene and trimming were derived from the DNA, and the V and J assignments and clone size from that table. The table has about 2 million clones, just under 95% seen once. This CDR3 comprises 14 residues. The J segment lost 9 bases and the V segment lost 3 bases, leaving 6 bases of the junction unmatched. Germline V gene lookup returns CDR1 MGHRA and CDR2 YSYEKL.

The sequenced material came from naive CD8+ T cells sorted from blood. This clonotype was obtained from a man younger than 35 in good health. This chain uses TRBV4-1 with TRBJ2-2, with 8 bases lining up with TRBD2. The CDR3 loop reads CASSQLAGGRELFF. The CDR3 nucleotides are TGCGCCAGCAGCCAGCTAGCGGGCGGAAGGGAGCTGTTTTTT.